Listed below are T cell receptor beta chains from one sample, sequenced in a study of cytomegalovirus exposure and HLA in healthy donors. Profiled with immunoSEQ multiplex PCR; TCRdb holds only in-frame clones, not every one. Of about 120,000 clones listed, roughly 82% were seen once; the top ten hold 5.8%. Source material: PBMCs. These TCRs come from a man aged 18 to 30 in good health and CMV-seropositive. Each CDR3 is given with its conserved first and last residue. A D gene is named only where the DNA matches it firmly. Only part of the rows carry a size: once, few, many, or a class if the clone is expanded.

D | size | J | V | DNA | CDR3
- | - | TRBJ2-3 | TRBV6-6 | TGTGCCAGCAGTTACGAGGGACTCGGCACAGATACGCAGTATTTT | CASSYEGLGTDTQYF
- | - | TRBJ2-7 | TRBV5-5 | TGTGCCAGCACCCGCGCCTACGAGCAGTACTTC | CASTRAYEQYF
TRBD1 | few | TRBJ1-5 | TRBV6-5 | TGTGCCAGCAGCAGGGGACAGGGGCCTTGGCCCCAGCATTTT | CASSRGQGPWPQHF
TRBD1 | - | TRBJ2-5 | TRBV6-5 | TGTGCCAGCAGTTACTATGGGACAGGGGGATTGGAGACCCAGTACTTC | CASSYYGTGGLETQYF
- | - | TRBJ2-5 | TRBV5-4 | TGTGCCAGCAGCTTTTATCCGGGAGCAGTTGAGCAGTACTTC | CASSFYPGAVEQYF
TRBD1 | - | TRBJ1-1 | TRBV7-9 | TGTGCCAGCAGTAGACAGGGACAGATGACTGAAGCTTTCTTT | CASSRQGQMTEAFF
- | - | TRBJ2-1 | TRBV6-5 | TGTGCCAGCAGCCCCCGAGGGTCCTACAATGAGCAGTTCTTC | CASSPRGSYNEQFF
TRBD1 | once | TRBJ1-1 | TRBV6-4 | TGTGCCAGCAGTGTAGGGACAGGGATGAACACTGAAGCTTTCTTT | CASSVGTGMNTEAFF
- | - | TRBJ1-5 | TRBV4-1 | TGCGCCAGCAGCCCCGTTGAGGGTAGCAATCAGCCCCAGCATTTT | CASSPVEGSNQPQHF
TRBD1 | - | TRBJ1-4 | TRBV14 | TGTGCCAGCAGCCAAGAAACCGACAGGGGAGATGAAAAACTGTTTTTT | CASSQETDRGDEKLFF
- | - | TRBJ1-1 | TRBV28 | TGTGCCAGCAGTCCCCCGGGATCATTGGACACTGAAGCTTTCTTT | CASSPPGSLDTEAFF
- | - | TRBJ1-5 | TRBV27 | TGTGCCAGCGCGACAGGCCTAGGTAATCAGCCCCAGCATTTT | CASATGLGNQPQHF
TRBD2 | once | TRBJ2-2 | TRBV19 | TGTGCCAGTAGGGCCCTCCCGGGACTAGCTAAGGGTGACACCGGGGAGCTGTTTTTT | CASRALPGLAKGDTGELFF
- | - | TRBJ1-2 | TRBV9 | TGTGCCAGCAGCGTAGGTGCGCAAGATGGCTACACCTTC | CASSVGAQDGYTF
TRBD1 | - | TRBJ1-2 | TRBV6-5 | TGTGCCAGCCGGAGGGGGCAGAACTATGGCTACACCTTC | CASRRGQNYGYTF
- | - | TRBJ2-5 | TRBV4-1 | TGCGCCAGCAGCCAAGTCGGCGGCCAAGAGACCCAGTACTTC | CASSQVGGQETQYF
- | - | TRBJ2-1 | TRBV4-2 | TGTGCCAGCAGCCAAGATAAGACTAGTGGTCTCAATGAGCAGTTCTTC | CASSQDKTSGLNEQFF
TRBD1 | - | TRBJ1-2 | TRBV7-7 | TGTGCTAGCAGCCCGATTGGGACAGGGGACGGCTACACCTTC | CASSPIGTGDGYTF
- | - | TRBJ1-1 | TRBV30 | TGTGCCTGGAGCGTGGCGGGGAGCGAGGAAGCTTTCTTT | CAWSVAGSEEAFF
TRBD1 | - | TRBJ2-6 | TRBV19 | TGTGCCAGTAGTATCGGACAGGGTTTGATCGGGGCCAACGTCCTGACTTTC | CASSIGQGLIGANVLTF
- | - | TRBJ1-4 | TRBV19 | TGTGCCAGTAGTCCCCTTCTTATAGCCACCAATGAAAAACTGTTTTTT | CASSPLLIATNEKLFF
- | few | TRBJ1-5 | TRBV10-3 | TGTGCCATCAGTGATCCAGGGTTCAATCAGCCCCAGCATTTT | CAISDPGFNQPQHF
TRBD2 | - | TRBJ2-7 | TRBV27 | TGTGCCAGCAGTTTAGATTCTAGCGGCTACGAGCAGTACTTC | CASSLDSSGYEQYF
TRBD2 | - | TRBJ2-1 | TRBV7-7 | TGTGCTAGCAGTGGGCCGAGGGCTAGCGGATACAATGAGCAGTTCTTC | CASSGPRASGYNEQFF
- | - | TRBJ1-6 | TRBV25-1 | TGTGCCAGCAGTGATCTGGCTTCACCCCTCCACTTT | CASSDLASPLHF
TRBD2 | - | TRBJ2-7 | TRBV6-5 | TGTGCCAGCAGTTACTCGAAAGGGACTAGCCGGAACGAGCAGTACTTC | CASSYSKGTSRNEQYF
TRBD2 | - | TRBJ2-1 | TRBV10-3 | TGTGCCATCAGTGTAGCGGGGTCCCCTGAGAAGGAGCAGTTCTTC | CAISVAGSPEKEQFF
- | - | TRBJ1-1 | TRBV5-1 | TGCGCCAGCAGCCGGGGACAGAACACTGAAGCTTTCTTT | CASSRGQNTEAFF